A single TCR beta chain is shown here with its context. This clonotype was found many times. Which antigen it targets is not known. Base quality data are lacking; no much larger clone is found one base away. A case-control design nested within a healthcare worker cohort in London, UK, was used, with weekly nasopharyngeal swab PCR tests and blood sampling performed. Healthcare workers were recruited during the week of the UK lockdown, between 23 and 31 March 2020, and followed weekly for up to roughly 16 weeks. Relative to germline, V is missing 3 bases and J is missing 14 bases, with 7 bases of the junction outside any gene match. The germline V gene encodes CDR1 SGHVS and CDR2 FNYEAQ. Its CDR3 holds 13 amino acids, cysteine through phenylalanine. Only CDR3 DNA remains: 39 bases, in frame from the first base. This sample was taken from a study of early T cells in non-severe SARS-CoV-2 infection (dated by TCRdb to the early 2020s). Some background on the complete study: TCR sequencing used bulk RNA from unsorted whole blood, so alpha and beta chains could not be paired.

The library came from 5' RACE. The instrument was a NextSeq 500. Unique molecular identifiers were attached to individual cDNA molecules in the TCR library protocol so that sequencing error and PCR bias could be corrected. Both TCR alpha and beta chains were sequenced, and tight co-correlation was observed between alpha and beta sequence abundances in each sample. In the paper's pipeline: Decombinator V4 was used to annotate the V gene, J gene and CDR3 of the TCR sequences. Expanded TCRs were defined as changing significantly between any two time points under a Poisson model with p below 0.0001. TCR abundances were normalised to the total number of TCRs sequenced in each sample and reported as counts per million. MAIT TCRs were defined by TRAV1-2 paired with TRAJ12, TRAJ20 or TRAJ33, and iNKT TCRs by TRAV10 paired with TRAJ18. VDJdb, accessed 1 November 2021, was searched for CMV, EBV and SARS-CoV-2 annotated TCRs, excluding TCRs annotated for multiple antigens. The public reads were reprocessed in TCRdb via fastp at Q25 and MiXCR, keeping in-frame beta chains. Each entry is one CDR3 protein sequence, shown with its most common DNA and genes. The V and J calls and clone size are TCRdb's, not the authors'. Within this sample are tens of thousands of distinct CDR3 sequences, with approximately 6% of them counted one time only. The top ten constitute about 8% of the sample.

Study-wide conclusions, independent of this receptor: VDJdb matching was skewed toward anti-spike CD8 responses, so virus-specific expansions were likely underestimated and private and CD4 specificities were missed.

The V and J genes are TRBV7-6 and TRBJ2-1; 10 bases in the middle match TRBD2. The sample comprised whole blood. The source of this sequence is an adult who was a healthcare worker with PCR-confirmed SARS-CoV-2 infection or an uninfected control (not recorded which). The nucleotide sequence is TGTGCCAGCAGCTTGGGAACTAGCGGGGAGGAGTTCTTC. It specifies CASSLGTSGEEFF. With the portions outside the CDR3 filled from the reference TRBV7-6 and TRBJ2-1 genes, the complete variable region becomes GAGVSQSPRYKVTKRGQDVALRCDPISGHVSLYWYRQALGQGPEFLTYFNYEAQQDKSGLPNDRFSAERPEGSISTLTIQRTEQRDSAMYRCASSLGTSGEEFFGPGTRLTVL.